Below, 12 T cell receptor beta chains from the same sample are listed, as sequenced in a study of response to subunit inactivated influenza vaccine. MiXCR was run by TCRdb on the RT-PCR reads, yielding one entry per CDR3 protein. The table records a few hundred thousand distinct CDR3 sequences, 20% to 25% of them present only once. Sequenced material: PBMCs from blood, taken approximately 20 months after vaccination. These TCRs come from a man aged 50 to 75 who received an inactivated influenza vaccine.

The table lists this clonotype with a few counts. The CDR3 here is CASRTSGTPHNSPLHF. The DNA of the CDR3 is TGTGCCAGCAGAACAAGCGGGACACCACATAATTCACCCCTCCACTTT. V is TRBV6-1 and J is TRBJ1-6, with D possibly TRBD1 on 6 matching bases. CDR3 length equals 16 residues. V lost 6 bases to trimming and J lost 5 bases, with 17 bases between them. The germline V gene encodes CDR1 MNHNS and CDR2 SASEGT.

This chain links TRBV12-3 or TRBV12-4 with TRBJ2-6, with TRBD1 identical over 7 bases. The CDR3 spans 15 residues. Germline trimming cut 2 bases from V and 3 bases from J; bases unmatched to any gene: 1. CDR3 nucleotides: TGTGCCAGCAGTTTAACAGGGGTTGGGGCCAACGTCCTGACTTTC. Translation gives CASSLTGVGANVLTF.

A few counts support this clonotype. The chain employs TRBV13 and TRBJ1-1; D is undetermined. CDR1 PRHDT and CDR2 FYEKMQ come from the germline V gene (reference sequence). The CDR3 is 11 residues long. V lost 1 base to trimming and J lost 11 bases, with 8 bases between them. The CDR3 loop is CASSLVGTAFF. For the CDR3, the DNA is TGTGCCAGCAGCTTAGTTGGCACGGCTTTCTTT.

This clonotype occurred many times. CDR3 nucleotides: TGTGCCAGCAGCAGGGGACTAGCGGAAAACATTCAGTACTTC. This codes for CASSRGLAENIQYF. This chain connects TRBV7-2 to TRBJ2-4, with 11 bases lining up with TRBD2. CDR1 and CDR2 (germline): SGHTA, FQGNSA. The CDR3 length is 14 residues. V was pared by 5 bases and J by 5 bases, with 2 bases of the junction left unmatched.

The V call is TRBV12-3 or TRBV12-4, the J call TRBJ1-2; no clear D gene. CDR3 size: 16 residues. Trimming removed 3 bases from V and 2 bases from J, with 16 bases in between. This chain's CDR3 is CASSLGSGPENYGYTF. The CDR3 nucleotides are TGTGCCAGCAGTTTGGGCTCGGGCCCCGAAAACTATGGCTACACCTTC.

This clonotype showed up just a few times. The chain carries TRBV20-1 and TRBJ1-1; perhaps TRBD1 as D (5 bases). V lost 5 bases and J 0 bases, leaving 10 bases between the germline ends. Germline assignment: CDR1 DFQATT and CDR2 SNEGSKA (reference sequence). The CDR3 is 13 amino acids. CDR3 bases: TGCAGTGCTGCGACAGAGATGAACACTGAAGCTTTCTTT. It encodes CSAATEMNTEAFF.

The chain is built from TRBV7-8 and TRBJ1-6; 8 nucleotides agree with TRBD1. Germline CDR1 is SGHVS and CDR2 is FQNEAQ. V lost 5 bases, J lost 5 bases, and 5 bases stayed unmatched. The CDR3 spans 15 residues. The CDR3 region has the DNA TGTGCCAGCAGCGCCCAGACAGGGGATAATTCACCCCTCCACTTT. This encodes CASSAQTGDNSPLHF.

This clonotype was counted many times. The rearrangement joins TRBV19 to TRBJ1-1; D might be TRBD1 (6 bases). This CDR3 is 15 amino acids long. V lost 5 bases to trimming and J lost 5 bases, with 18 bases between them. Germline CDR1 is LNHDA and CDR2 is SQIVND (reference sequence). CDR3 sequence (DNA): TGTGCCAGTAGTTTGAGTGACAGGAGAAAAACTGAAGCTTTCTTT. Encoded protein: CASSLSDRRKTEAFF.

This chain connects TRBV7-2 to TRBJ1-2; D gene uncertain. The V end was cut by 5 bases, the J end by 12 bases, with 16 bases between. Germline V gene data show CDR1 as SGHTA and CDR2 as FQGNSA. The CDR3 is 12 amino acids. CDR3 DNA sequence: TGTGCCAGCAGCGACCAAGACTGGGATCACACCTTC. Its translation is CASSDQDWDHTF. Complete variable domain (other parts from reference TRBV7-2 and TRBJ1-2): GAGVSQSPSNKVTEKGKDVELRCDPISGHTALYWYRQSLGQGLEFLIYFQGNSAPDKSGLPSDRFSAERTGGSVSTLTIQRTQQEDSAVYLCASSDQDWDHTFGSGTRLTVV.

The chain uses TRBV20-1 and TRBJ1-1; D remains ambiguous. The germline CDR1 and CDR2 sequences are DFQATT and SNEGSKA (reference sequence). The V and J ends lost 3 bases and 1 base respectively, with 9 bases between them. The CDR3 loop spans 13 amino acids. The CDR3: CSASRTENTEAFF. As DNA, the CDR3 is TGCAGTGCTAGTCGGACGGAGAACACTGAAGCTTTCTTT.

This chain uses TRBV10-3 with TRBJ2-3; 12 nucleotides align to TRBD2. Germline CDR1 is ENHRY and CDR2 is SYGVKD. The length of the CDR3 is 14 residues. V lost 4 bases, J lost 5 bases, and 1 base stayed unmatched. CDR3 residues: CAISGLAGEDTQYF. The CDR3 DNA reads as TGTGCCATCAGTGGACTAGCGGGAGAAGATACGCAGTATTTT.

The V call is TRBV7-2, the J call TRBJ2-3, with D hard to call. Germline V gives CDR1 SGHTA, CDR2 FQGNSA. Trimming stripped 1 base from V and 2 bases from J, with 7 bases between. This CDR3 comprises 14 residues. This CDR3 reads CASSLVAATDTQYF. CDR3 DNA: TGTGCCAGCAGCTTAGTCGCTGCCACAGATACGCAGTATTTT.